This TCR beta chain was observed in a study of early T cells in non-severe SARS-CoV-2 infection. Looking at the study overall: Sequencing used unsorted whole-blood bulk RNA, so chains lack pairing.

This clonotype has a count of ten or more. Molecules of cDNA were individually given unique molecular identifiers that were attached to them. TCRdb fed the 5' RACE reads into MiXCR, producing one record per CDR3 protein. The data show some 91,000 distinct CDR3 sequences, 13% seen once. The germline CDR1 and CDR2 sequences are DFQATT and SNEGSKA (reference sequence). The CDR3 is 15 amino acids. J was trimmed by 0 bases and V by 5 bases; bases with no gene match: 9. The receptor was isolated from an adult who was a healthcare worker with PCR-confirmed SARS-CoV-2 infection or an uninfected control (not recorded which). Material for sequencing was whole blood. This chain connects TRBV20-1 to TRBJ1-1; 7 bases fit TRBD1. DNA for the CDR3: TGCAGTGCTCTCACGTCGGACAGGCTGAACACTGAAGCTTTCTTT. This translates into CSALTSDRLNTEAFF.